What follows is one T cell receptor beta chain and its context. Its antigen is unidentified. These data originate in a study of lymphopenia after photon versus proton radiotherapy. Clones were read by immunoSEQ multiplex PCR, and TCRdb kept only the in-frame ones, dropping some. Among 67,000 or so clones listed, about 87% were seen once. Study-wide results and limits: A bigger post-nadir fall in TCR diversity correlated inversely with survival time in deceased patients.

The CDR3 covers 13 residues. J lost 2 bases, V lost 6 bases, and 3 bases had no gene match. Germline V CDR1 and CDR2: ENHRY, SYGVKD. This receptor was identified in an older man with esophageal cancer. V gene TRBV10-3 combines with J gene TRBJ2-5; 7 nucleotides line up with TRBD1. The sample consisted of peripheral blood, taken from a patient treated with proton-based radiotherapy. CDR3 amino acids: CAISWDRQETQYF. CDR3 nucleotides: TGTGCCATCAGCTGGGACAGACAAGAGACCCAGTACTTC.